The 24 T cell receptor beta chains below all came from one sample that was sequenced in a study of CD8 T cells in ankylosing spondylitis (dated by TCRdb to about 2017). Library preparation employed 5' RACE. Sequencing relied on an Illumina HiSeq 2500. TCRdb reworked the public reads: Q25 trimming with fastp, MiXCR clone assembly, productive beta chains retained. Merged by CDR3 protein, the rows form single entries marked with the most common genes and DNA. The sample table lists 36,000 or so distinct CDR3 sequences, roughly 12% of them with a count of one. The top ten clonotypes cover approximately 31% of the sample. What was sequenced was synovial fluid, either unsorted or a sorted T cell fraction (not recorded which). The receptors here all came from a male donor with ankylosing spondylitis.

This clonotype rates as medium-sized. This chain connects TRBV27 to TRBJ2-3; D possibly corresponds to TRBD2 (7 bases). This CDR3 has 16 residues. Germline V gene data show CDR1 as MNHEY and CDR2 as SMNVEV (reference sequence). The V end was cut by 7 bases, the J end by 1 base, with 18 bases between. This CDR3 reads CASKWGGVMGTDTQYF. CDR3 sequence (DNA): TGTGCCAGCAAATGGGGGGGCGTCATGGGCACAGATACGCAGTATTTT.

The CDR3 coding sequence is TGTGCCACCAGTGATTTGGGTCAGTTGAACACCGGGGAGCTGTTTTTT. It yields the protein CATSDLGQLNTGELFF. The chain employs TRBV24-1 and TRBJ2-2; D gene ambiguous. Germline V gene lookup returns CDR1 KGHDR and CDR2 SFDVKD. The CDR3 is 16 residues long. The V end was cut by 0 bases, the J end by 1 base, with 8 bases between.

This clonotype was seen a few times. The chain's CDR3 is CASINRFEAFF. The DNA for the CDR3 is TGTGCCAGCATCAACAGGTTCGAAGCTTTCTTT. The V gene is TRBV13, the J gene TRBJ1-1, with D possibly matching TRBD1 (5 bases). The V gene's germline CDR1 is PRHDT and CDR2 FYEKMQ (reference sequence). The CDR3 is 11 residues long. The V gene lost 7 bases and the J gene lost 8 bases, with 11 bases spanning the gap.

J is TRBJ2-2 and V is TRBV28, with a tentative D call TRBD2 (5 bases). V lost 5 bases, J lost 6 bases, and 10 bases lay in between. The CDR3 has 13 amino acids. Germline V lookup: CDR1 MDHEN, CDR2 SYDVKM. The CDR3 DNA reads TGTGCCAGCAGTAATTTGCGGGCCGGGGAGCTGTTTTTT. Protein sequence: CASSNLRAGELFF.

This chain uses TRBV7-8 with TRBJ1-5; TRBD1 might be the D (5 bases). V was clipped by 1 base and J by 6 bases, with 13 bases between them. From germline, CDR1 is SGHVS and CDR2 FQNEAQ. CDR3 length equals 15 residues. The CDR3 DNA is TGTGCCAGCAGCTTAGGCGGGGGAAGGGGTCAGCCCCAGCATTTT. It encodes CASSLGGGRGQPQHF.

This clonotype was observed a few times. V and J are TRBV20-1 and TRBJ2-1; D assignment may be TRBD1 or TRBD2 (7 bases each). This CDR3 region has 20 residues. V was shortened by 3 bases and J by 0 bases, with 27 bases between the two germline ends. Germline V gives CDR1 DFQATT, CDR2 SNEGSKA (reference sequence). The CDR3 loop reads CSARGRGGLLALSSYNEQFF. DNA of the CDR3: TGCAGTGCTAGGGGCAGGGGGGGGTTACTAGCGTTAAGCTCCTACAATGAGCAGTTCTTC.

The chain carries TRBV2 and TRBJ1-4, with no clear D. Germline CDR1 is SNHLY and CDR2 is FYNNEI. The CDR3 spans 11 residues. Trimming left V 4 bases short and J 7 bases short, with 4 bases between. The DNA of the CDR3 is TGTGCCAGCAGTGGGAGTGAAAAACTGTTTTTT. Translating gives CASSGSEKLFF. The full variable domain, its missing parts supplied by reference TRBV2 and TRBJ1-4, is EPEVTQTPSHQVTQMGQEVILRCVPISNHLYFYWYRQILGQKVEFLVSFYNNEISEKSEIFDDQFSVERPDGSNFTLKIRSTKLEDSAMYFCASSGSEKLFFGSGTQLSVL.

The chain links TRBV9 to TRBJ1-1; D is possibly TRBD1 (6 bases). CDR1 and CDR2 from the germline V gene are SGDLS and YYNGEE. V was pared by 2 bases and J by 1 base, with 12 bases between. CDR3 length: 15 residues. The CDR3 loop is CASSVIGQPNTEAFF. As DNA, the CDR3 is TGTGCCAGCAGCGTTATCGGACAGCCGAACACTGAAGCTTTCTTT.

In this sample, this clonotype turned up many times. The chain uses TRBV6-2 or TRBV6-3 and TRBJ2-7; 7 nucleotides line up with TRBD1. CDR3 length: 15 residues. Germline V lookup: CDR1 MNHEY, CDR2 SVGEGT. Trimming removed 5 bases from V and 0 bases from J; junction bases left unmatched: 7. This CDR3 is CASSHTGDPSYEQYF. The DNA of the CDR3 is TGTGCCAGCAGTCACACAGGGGACCCCTCCTACGAGCAGTACTTC.

The CDR3 loop is CASSLVVRGYSYNEQFF. In DNA, the CDR3 is TGCGCCAGCAGCTTGGTGGTCAGGGGATACTCCTACAATGAGCAGTTCTTC. The gene calls are TRBV5-1 and TRBJ2-1, with a possible D match to TRBD1 (6 bases). The CDR3 sequence is 17 residues long. Trimming left V 0 bases short and J 0 bases short, with 13 bases between. In germline, CDR1 is SGHRS, CDR2 YFSETQ.

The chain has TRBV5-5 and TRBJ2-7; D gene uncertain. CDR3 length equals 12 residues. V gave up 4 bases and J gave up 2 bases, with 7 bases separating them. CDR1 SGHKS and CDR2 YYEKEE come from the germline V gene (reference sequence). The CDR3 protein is CASSPTAYEQYF. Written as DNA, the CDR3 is TGTGCCAGCAGCCCGACCGCCTACGAGCAGTACTTC.

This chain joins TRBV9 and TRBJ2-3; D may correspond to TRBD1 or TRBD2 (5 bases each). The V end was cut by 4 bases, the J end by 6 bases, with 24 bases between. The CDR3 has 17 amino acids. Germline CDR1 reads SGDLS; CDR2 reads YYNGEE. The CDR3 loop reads CASSPTGHKHITDTQYF. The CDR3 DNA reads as TGTGCCAGCAGCCCGACGGGGCATAAACACATTACCGATACGCAGTATTTT.

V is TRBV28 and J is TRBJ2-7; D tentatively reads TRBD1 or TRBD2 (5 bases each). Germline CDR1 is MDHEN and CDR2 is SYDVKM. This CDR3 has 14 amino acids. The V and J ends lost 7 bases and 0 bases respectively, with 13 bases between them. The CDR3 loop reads CASTPWGSSYEQYF. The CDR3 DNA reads TGTGCCAGCACCCCCTGGGGGAGCTCCTACGAGCAGTACTTC.

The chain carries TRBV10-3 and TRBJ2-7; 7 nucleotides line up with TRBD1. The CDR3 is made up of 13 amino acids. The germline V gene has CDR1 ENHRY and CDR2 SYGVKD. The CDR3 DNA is TGTGGGGTTAGACAGGGAGAGGCGGAGGAGCAGTACTTC. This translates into CGVRQGEAEEQYF.

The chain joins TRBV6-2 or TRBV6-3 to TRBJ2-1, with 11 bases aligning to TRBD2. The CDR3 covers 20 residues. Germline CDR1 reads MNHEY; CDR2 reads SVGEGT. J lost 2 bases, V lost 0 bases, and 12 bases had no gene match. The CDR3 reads CASSYSPLTGLADTYNEQFF. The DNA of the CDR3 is TGTGCCAGCAGTTACTCCCCGCTGACGGGACTAGCGGATACCTACAATGAGCAGTTCTTC.

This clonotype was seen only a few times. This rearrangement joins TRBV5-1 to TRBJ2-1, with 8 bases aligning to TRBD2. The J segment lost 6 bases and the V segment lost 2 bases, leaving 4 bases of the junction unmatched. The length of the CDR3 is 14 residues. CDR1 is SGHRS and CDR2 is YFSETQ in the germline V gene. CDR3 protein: CASSLSGSLNEQFF. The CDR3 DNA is TGCGCCAGCAGCTTAAGCGGGAGCCTCAATGAGCAGTTCTTC.

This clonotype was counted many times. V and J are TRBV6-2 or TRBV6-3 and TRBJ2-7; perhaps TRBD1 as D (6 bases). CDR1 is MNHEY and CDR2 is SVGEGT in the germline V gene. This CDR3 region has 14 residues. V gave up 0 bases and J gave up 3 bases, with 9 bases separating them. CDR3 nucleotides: TGTGCCAGCAGTTACTCTGAGGACAGCTACGAGCAGTACTTC. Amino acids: CASSYSEDSYEQYF.

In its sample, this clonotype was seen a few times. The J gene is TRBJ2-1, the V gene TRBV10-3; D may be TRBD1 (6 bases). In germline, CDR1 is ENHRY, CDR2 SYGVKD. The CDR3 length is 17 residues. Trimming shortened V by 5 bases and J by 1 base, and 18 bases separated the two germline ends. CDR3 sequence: CAISPGRGAGSYNEQFF. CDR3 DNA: TGTGCCATCAGTCCCGGCAGGGGCGCTGGATCCTACAATGAGCAGTTCTTC.

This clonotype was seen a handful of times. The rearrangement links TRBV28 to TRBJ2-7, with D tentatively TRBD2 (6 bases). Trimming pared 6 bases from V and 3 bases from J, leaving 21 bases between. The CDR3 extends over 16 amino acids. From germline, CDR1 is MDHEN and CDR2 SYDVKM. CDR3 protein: CASRVQGGSGHYEQYF. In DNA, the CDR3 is TGTGCCAGCAGAGTGCAGGGAGGTAGTGGGCACTACGAGCAGTACTTC. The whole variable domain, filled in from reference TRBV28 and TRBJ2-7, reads DVKVTQSSRYLVKRTGEKVFLECVQDMDHENMFWYRQDPGLGLRLIYFSYDVKMKEKGDIPEGYSVSREKKERFSLILESASTNQTSMYLCASRVQGGSGHYEQYFGPGTRLTVT.

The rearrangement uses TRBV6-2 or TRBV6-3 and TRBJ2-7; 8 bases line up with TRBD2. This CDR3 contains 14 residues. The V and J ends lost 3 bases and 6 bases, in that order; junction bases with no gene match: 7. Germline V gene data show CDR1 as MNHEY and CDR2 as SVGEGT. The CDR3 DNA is TGTGCCAGCAGTTATGGGACTAGTAGCAGCGAGCAGTACTTC. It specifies CASSYGTSSSEQYF.

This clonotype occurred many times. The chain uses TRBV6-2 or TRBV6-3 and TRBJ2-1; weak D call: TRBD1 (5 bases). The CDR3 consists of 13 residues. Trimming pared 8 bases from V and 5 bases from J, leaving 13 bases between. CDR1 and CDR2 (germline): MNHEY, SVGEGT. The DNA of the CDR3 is TGTGCCAGCGACAGTCCCGAACACAATGAGCAGTTCTTC. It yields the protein CASDSPEHNEQFF.

The CDR3 nucleotides read TGTGCCAGCAGTGACTCGCCTAGCGGGACTTACAATGAGCAGTTCTTC. Its translation is CASSDSPSGTYNEQFF. The V and J genes are TRBV6-4 and TRBJ2-1; 9 positions match TRBD2. From germline, CDR1 is MRHNA and CDR2 SNTAGT. This CDR3 comprises 16 residues. V shed 0 bases and J 4 bases; nucleotides not matched to a gene: 4.

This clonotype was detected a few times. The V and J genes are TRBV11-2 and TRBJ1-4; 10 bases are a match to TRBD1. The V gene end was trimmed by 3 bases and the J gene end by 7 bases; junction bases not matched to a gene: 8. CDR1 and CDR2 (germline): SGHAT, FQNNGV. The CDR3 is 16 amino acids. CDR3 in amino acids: CASSFESGTGAEKLFF. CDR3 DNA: TGTGCCAGCAGCTTTGAGTCCGGGACAGGGGCTGAAAAACTGTTTTTT.

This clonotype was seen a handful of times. CDR3 amino acids: CASSKVVDRLPYEQYF. The CDR3 nucleotides read TGTGCCAGCAGCAAAGTGGTCGACAGGTTACCCTACGAGCAGTACTTC. The chain couples TRBV21-1 to TRBJ2-7; the D segment call TRBD1 is taken from the table without a DNA check. TRBV21-1 is recorded as a pseudogene. The CDR3 is 16 amino acids.